The 15 T cell receptor beta chains listed next were all sequenced from one sample in a study of shared clonotypes between healthy human individuals. This table comes from immunoSEQ multiplex PCR, and its TCRdb copy is limited to in-frame clones, with some not included. Among 2 million to 2.5 million clones, almost 96% were seen once, and the ten largest hold less than 0.15%. The sample consisted of naive CD4+ T cells sorted from blood. Subset: CD45RA+ positively selected. These TCRs come from a man aged 18 to 35 in good health.

V usage is TRBV6-4 and J usage is TRBJ1-2; TRBD1 might be the D (5 bases). There are 13 residues in the CDR3. Germline loops: CDR1 MRHNA, CDR2 SNTAGT. Trimming took 4 bases from V and 4 from J, leaving 10 bases between them. The CDR3 DNA sequence: TGTGCCAGCAGTGGGCACCAGGGCTATGGCTACACCTTC. This gives the protein CASSGHQGYGYTF.

V is TRBV7-2 and J is TRBJ2-3; D perhaps matches TRBD2 (6 bases). The CDR3 has 13 residues. Trimming left V 6 bases short and J 7 bases short, with 14 bases between. Germline V CDR1 and CDR2: SGHTA, FQGNSA. The CDR3 loop is CASRPGTSHTQYF. The CDR3 DNA is TGTGCCAGCAGACCCGGGACTTCTCATACGCAGTATTTT.

The CDR3 DNA reads TGTGCCAGCAGCCGGGACAGGTCCATTGGGGAGACCCAGTACTTC. Translating it yields CASSRDRSIGETQYF. The rearrangement links TRBV7-2 to TRBJ2-5; TRBD1 agrees at 8 bases. The CDR3 length is 15 residues. V shed 5 bases and J 5 bases; nucleotides not matched to a gene: 10. Germline values: CDR1 SGHTA, CDR2 FQGNSA.

The chain employs TRBV7-9 and TRBJ2-2, with D uncertain. Germline V gene sequence: CDR1 SEHNR, CDR2 FQNEAQ (reference sequence). Trimming stripped 7 bases from V and 7 bases from J, with 10 bases between. The CDR3 is made up of 12 amino acids. The DNA for the CDR3 is TGTGCCAGCACCCAATGGGTCGGGGAGCTGTTTTTT. Protein: CASTQWVGELFF.

The V gene is TRBV2, the J gene TRBJ1-1; D ambiguous. Germline CDR1 reads SNHLY; CDR2 reads FYNNEI. The V gene lost 6 bases and the J gene lost 0 bases, with 11 bases spanning the gap. This CDR3 spans 14 amino acids. This CDR3 is CASRPRQMNTEAFF. The CDR3 DNA sequence: TGTGCCAGCAGGCCCAGGCAGATGAACACTGAAGCTTTCTTT.

The chain employs TRBV25-1 and TRBJ1-2; 8 bases match TRBD1. The CDR3 consists of 14 residues. Germline V gene sequence: CDR1 MGHDK, CDR2 SYGVNS. V trimming: 1 base; J trimming: 4 bases; junction bases outside the gene matches: 2. The CDR3 DNA reads TGTGCCAGCAGTGAATCAGGGGGCCTCTATGGCTACACCTTC. This encodes CASSESGGLYGYTF.

V and J are TRBV2 and TRBJ2-7; D possibly corresponds to TRBD2 (6 bases). V dropped 7 bases and J dropped 1 base, with 8 bases sitting between them. The CDR3 runs to 12 residues. From germline, CDR1 is SNHLY and CDR2 FYNNEI. Written as DNA, the CDR3 is TGTGCCAGCACCGGGACTTCCTACGAGCAGTACTTC. This encodes CASTGTSYEQYF. Together with reference TRBV2 and TRBJ2-7, the CDR3 gives the full variable domain: EPEVTQTPSHQVTQMGQEVILRCVPISNHLYFYWYRQILGQKVEFLVSFYNNEISEKSEIFDDQFSVERPDGSNFTLKIRSTKLEDSAMYFCASTGTSYEQYFGPGTRLTVT.

This clone has a single count. The chain employs TRBV5-1 and TRBJ2-3; D possibly matches TRBD1 or TRBD2 (5 bases each). V was clipped by 2 bases and J by 0 bases, with 10 bases between them. CDR3 length: 15 amino acids. Germline loops: CDR1 SGHRS, CDR2 YFSETQ. The CDR3 loop is CASSFRDASTDTQYF. For the CDR3, the DNA is TGCGCCAGCAGCTTCCGGGACGCGAGCACAGATACGCAGTATTTT.

About this clone itself: This sample includes further DNA sequences coding for the same CDR3. V and J are TRBV27 and TRBJ2-7; 9 positions agree with TRBD2. Germline loops: CDR1 MNHEY, CDR2 SMNVEV (reference sequence). V shed 2 bases, J shed 3 bases, and the junction held 8 bases outside the gene matches. CDR3 length equals 16 residues. The CDR3 nucleotides are TGTGCCAGCAGTTTACGTTTGGCGGGGGGGCTCTACGAGCAGTACTTC. Residues: CASSLRLAGGLYEQYF.

This clone showed up just once. The chain recombines TRBV6-1 with TRBJ1-6; unclear D gene. Trimming cost V 8 bases and J 3 bases, with 14 bases left between them. The CDR3 is 15 residues long. Germline V gene sequence: CDR1 MNHNS, CDR2 SASEGT. The CDR3 is CASYLRDGYNSPLHF. The CDR3 nucleotides read TGTGCCAGCTATCTGAGGGATGGCTATAATTCACCCCTCCACTTT.

Comment on this clone: Other DNA sequences in the sample encode the same CDR3. This chain uses TRBV2 with TRBJ2-6; no reliable D call. The CDR3 length is 14 residues. Germline V gene sequence: CDR1 SNHLY, CDR2 FYNNEI. V dropped 3 bases and J dropped 2 bases, with 5 bases sitting between them. This CDR3 is CASSDRTGANVLTF. CDR3 in DNA: TGTGCCAGCAGTGACAGAACTGGGGCCAACGTCCTGACTTTC. Based on the CDR3 plus reference TRBV2 and TRBJ2-6, the full variable domain is EPEVTQTPSHQVTQMGQEVILRCVPISNHLYFYWYRQILGQKVEFLVSFYNNEISEKSEIFDDQFSVERPDGSNFTLKIRSTKLEDSAMYFCASSDRTGANVLTFGAGSRLTVL.

This clone occurred once. This chain connects TRBV18 to TRBJ1-5; 7 nucleotides align to TRBD1. Trimming removed 6 bases from V and 6 bases from J; junction bases left unmatched: 8. CDR3 length: 14 residues. Germline CDR1 KGHSH, CDR2 LQKENI. The CDR3 coding sequence is TGTGCCAGCTCTTCCGGGACAGCACCTCAGCCCCAGCATTTT. Amino acids: CASSSGTAPQPQHF.

The V call is TRBV10-3, the J call TRBJ2-5; 7 bases map to TRBD2. The V gene end was trimmed by 7 bases and the J gene end by 3 bases; junction bases not matched to a gene: 11. Germline V lookup: CDR1 ENHRY, CDR2 SYGVKD. The CDR3 sequence is 15 residues long. CDR3 in amino acids: CAIKSTSSEEETQYF. CDR3 sequence (DNA): TGTGCCATCAAGTCGACTAGCAGCGAGGAAGAGACCCAGTACTTC.

The J gene is TRBJ2-5, the V gene TRBV5-6; 9 bases are a match to TRBD2. V lost 4 bases to trimming and J lost 5 bases; unmatched junction nucleotides: 12. There are 16 residues in the CDR3. The germline V gene has CDR1 SGHDT and CDR2 YYEEEE. In DNA form, the CDR3 reads TGTGCCAGCAGCCCCGCTTTAGCGGGAGTTCGGGAGACCCAGTACTTC. It translates to CASSPALAGVRETQYF.

The V gene is TRBV2, the J gene TRBJ1-5; TRBD1 matches at 7 bases. The CDR3 spans 15 residues. The junction had 9 bases not matched to a gene; V was cut back by 8 bases and J by 2 bases. Germline V gene sequence: CDR1 SNHLY, CDR2 FYNNEI. CDR3 protein: CASGDKTGGNQPQHF. As DNA, the CDR3 is TGTGCCAGCGGGGATAAAACAGGGGGCAATCAGCCCCAGCATTTT.